These 15 T cell receptor beta chains came from one sample sequenced in a study of shared clonotypes between healthy human individuals. Here immunoSEQ multiplex PCR was the method, and the copy in TCRdb shows in-frame clones only, minus some. Of 2.5 million or so clones in the sample, roughly nine tenths are singletons; the top ten hold around 0.14%. Material: naive CD4+ T cells sorted from blood. Documented subset: CD45RA+ positively selected. These receptors were taken from a man aged 18 to 30 in good health.

This chain uses TRBV27 with TRBJ2-7; no definite D call. In germline, CDR1 is MNHEY, CDR2 SMNVEV (reference sequence). The CDR3 length is 12 residues. V lost 6 bases, J lost 7 bases, and 13 bases lay in between. CDR3 protein: CASSKDLGEQYF. The CDR3, as DNA: TGTGCCAGCAGCAAGGACCTGGGTGAGCAGTACTTC.

The chain joins TRBV6-5 to TRBJ1-4; 9 bases are a match to TRBD1. Unmatched junction bases numbered 9, after V lost 6 bases and J lost 7 bases. The CDR3 runs 15 residues. The germline V gene has CDR1 MNHEY and CDR2 SVGAGI. The CDR3: CASRRRTGAGEKLFF. In DNA, the CDR3 is TGTGCCAGCAGGCGCAGGACAGGGGCGGGTGAAAAACTGTTTTTT.

The CDR3 spells CASSFGPNYGYTF. Here the CDR3 DNA reads TGTGCCAGCAGTTTTGGCCCTAACTATGGCTACACCTTC. The V and J genes are TRBV27 and TRBJ1-2, with unresolved D. The CDR3 is 13 amino acids. The germline gives CDR1 MNHEY, CDR2 SMNVEV (reference sequence). V lost 3 bases, J lost 0 bases, and 5 bases lay in between.

V usage is TRBV19 and J usage is TRBJ2-3, with 9 bases aligning to TRBD2. Germline V gives CDR1 LNHDA, CDR2 SQIVND (reference sequence). This CDR3 is 14 amino acids long. V was clipped by 5 bases and J by 2 bases; unmatched bases: 2. CDR3: CASSPSGATDTQYF. The CDR3 DNA follows: TGTGCCAGTAGTCCTAGCGGGGCCACAGATACGCAGTATTTT.

This clone was observed once. Other nucleotide sequences in the sample specify the same CDR3. The chain has TRBV18 and TRBJ2-5; D gene uncertain. The germline V and J ends were trimmed by 4 bases and 1 base, with 7 bases remaining between them. This CDR3 is built from 13 residues. The germline CDR1 and CDR2 sequences are KGHSH and LQKENI. Here the CDR3 DNA reads TGTGCCAGCTCACAGGGCAGCCAAGAGACCCAGTACTTC. The encoded protein is CASSQGSQETQYF.

The gene calls are TRBV28 and TRBJ2-7; D is ambiguous. CDR3 length equals 14 residues. V was clipped by 1 base and J by 2 bases, with 9 bases between them. CDR1 MDHEN and CDR2 SYDVKM come from the germline V gene. The CDR3 DNA is TGTGCCAGCAGTTTATTGGGCGGTACCTACGAGCAGTACTTC. As protein: CASSLLGGTYEQYF.

The chain combines TRBV5-1 with TRBJ1-2, with 9 bases fitting TRBD1. V trimming: 1 base; J trimming: 5 bases; junction bases outside the gene matches: 6. Germline V gene lookup returns CDR1 SGHRS and CDR2 YFSETQ. The CDR3 has 15 residues. The CDR3 DNA is TGCGCCAGCAGCTTGACTCGCGGGACAGGGTATGGCTACACCTTC. Protein product: CASSLTRGTGYGYTF.

V gene TRBV5-1 combines with J gene TRBJ2-1; D ambiguous. Germline-derived CDR1 and CDR2 are SGHRS and YFSETQ. Trimming cost V 0 bases and J 5 bases, with 9 bases left between them. The CDR3 spans 14 residues. The CDR3: CASSLAAGDNEQFF. In DNA form, the CDR3 reads TGCGCCAGCAGCTTGGCTGCAGGCGACAATGAGCAGTTCTTC.

This clone was found a few times. The chain links TRBV7-2 to TRBJ1-5, with D perhaps matching TRBD1 (6 bases). Trimming shortened V by 5 bases and J by 3 bases, and 11 bases separated the two germline ends. Germline CDR1 is SGHTA and CDR2 is FQGNSA. The CDR3 is 14 residues long. The CDR3: CASSIQGPNQPQHF. The CDR3 coding sequence is TGTGCCAGCAGCATACAGGGCCCCAATCAGCCCCAGCATTTT. Using reference TRBV7-2 and TRBJ1-5 for the parts outside the CDR3, the full variable domain is GAGVSQSPSNKVTEKGKDVELRCDPISGHTALYWYRQSLGQGLEFLIYFQGNSAPDKSGLPSDRFSAERTGGSVSTLTIQRTQQEDSAVYLCASSIQGPNQPQHFGDGTRLSIL.

As for this clone: A junction end diverges from the germline sequence, so it may reflect a read error. CDR3 sequence: CASSPLVSGNQETQYF. CDR3 sequence (DNA): TGTGCTAGCAGCCCCCTGGTTAGCGGCAACCAAGAGACCCAGTACTTC. This chain links TRBV7-7 with TRBJ2-5; possibly TRBD2 for D (6 bases). This CDR3 spans 16 amino acids. Germline CDR1 reads SSHAT; CDR2 reads FNYEAQ (reference sequence). The full variable domain, completed using reference TRBV7-7 and TRBJ2-5, is GAGVSQSPRYKVTKRGQDVTLRCDPISSHATLYWYQQALGQGPEFLTYFNYEAQPDKSGLPSDRFSAERPEGSISTLTIQRTEQRDSAMYRCASSPLVSGNQETQYFGPGTRLLVL.

The chain is built from TRBV7-8 and TRBJ2-5; maybe TRBD2 (6 bases). The V gene's germline CDR1 is SGHVS and CDR2 FQNEAQ. The CDR3 spans 13 residues. V lost 4 bases and J lost 1, with 7 bases in between. CDR3 sequence reads: CASSYGGQETQYF. For the CDR3, the DNA is TGTGCCAGCAGCTACGGGGGCCAAGAGACCCAGTACTTC.

This sequence joins TRBV14 and TRBJ2-5; the D gene is possibly TRBD1 (7 bases). The CDR3 runs 13 residues. Germline-derived CDR1 and CDR2 are SGHDN and FVKESK. V was clipped by 4 bases and J by 5 bases, with 11 bases between them. CDR3 sequence reads: CASSRPGGETQYF. In DNA form, the CDR3 reads TGTGCCAGCAGCCGACCAGGGGGGGAGACCCAGTACTTC.

This chain joins TRBV6-5 and TRBJ2-5; 14 nucleotides match TRBD2. The CDR3 consists of 15 residues. Germline V gene sequence: CDR1 MNHEY, CDR2 SVGAGI. J lost 4 bases, V lost 5 bases, and 3 bases had no gene match. As DNA, the CDR3 is TGTGCCAGCAGTAAGGGGACTAGCGGGAGAGAGACCCAGTACTTC. Translation: CASSKGTSGRETQYF.

The chain has TRBV4-1 and TRBJ1-6; 8 nucleotides agree with TRBD1. J lost 0 bases, V lost 3 bases, and 10 bases had no gene match. The CDR3 is 19 residues long. CDR1 MGHRA and CDR2 YSYEKL come from the germline V gene. CDR3 in DNA: TGCGCCAGCAGCCACCCAACCGGACAGGGAAGCTCCTATAATTCACCCCTCCACTTT. Protein: CASSHPTGQGSSYNSPLHF.

Notes on this clone: The germline gene is not matched at one end of the junction; a read error may be the cause. The chain combines TRBV7-7 with TRBJ1-4, with D unresolved. The CDR3 is 14 amino acids. CDR1 and CDR2 (germline): SSHAT, FNYEAQ (reference sequence). CDR3 loop: CASSQRAWLEKLFF. The CDR3 DNA reads TGTGCTAGCAGCCAAAGAGCATGGTTAGAAAAACTGTTTTTT.